The 28 T cell receptor beta chains reported below all come from one sample, sequenced in a study of T cell responses to AZD1222 COVID-19 vaccine. Assay: immunoSEQ multiplex PCR; the TCRdb copy retains only in-frame clones and omits some. The table records about 75,000 clones, 88% of them present only once. The source material was peripheral blood, sampled 28 days after the second dose of the MenACWY control vaccine. These receptor sequences come from an adult who received the MenACWY meningococcal vaccine as a control.

The chain recombines TRBV27 with TRBJ1-1; D gene ambiguous. The CDR3 totals 13 residues. Trimming removed 2 bases at V and 6 bases at J, with 10 bases between. Germline V CDR1 and CDR2: MNHEY, SMNVEV (reference sequence). Here the CDR3 DNA reads TGTGCCAGCAGTTTAACCCCTGTCGCTGAAGCTTTCTTT. It codes for CASSLTPVAEAFF.

This chain connects TRBV2 to TRBJ2-3, with D perhaps given as TRBD1 or TRBD2 (7 bases each). Germline V CDR1 and CDR2: SNHLY, FYNNEI. There are 13 residues in the CDR3. V was clipped by 8 bases and J by 5 bases, with 14 bases between them. The CDR3 loop is CASRQGGGDTQYF. The CDR3 DNA follows: TGTGCCAGCCGACAGGGCGGGGGAGATACGCAGTATTTT.

The chain carries TRBV6-5 and TRBJ1-5; D uncertain. The CDR3 spans 14 residues. V lost 6 bases and J 0 bases, leaving 9 bases between the germline ends. Germline V CDR1 and CDR2: MNHEY, SVGAGI. As DNA, the CDR3 is TGTGCCAGCAGCGGAGGGTCTAGCAATCAGCCCCAGCATTTT. It is translated as CASSGGSSNQPQHF.

This clone was seen a few times. CDR3 in amino acids: CASSVDRGTSPLHF. The CDR3 bases are TGTGCCAGCAGCGTGGACAGGGGAACATCACCCCTCCACTTT. The chain couples TRBV9 to TRBJ1-6, with TRBD1 matching over 9 bases. CDR3 size: 14 residues. Germline V CDR1 and CDR2: SGDLS, YYNGEE. Trimming removed 2 bases from V and 10 bases from J; junction bases left unmatched: 4.

J is TRBJ2-5 and V is TRBV3-1 (or the pseudogene TRBV3-2); no clear D gene. The CDR3 has 14 residues. Trimming pared 0 bases from V and 5 bases from J, leaving 10 bases between. Germline V CDR1 and CDR2: LGHDT, YNNKEL (reference sequence). The CDR3 loop is CASSQDVAFETQYF. For the CDR3, the DNA is TGTGCCAGCAGCCAAGACGTGGCATTCGAGACCCAGTACTTC.

This sequence joins TRBV5-1 and TRBJ2-1, with D perhaps matching TRBD1 (5 bases). Germline CDR1 is SGHRS and CDR2 is YFSETQ. The V end was cut by 1 base, the J end by 7 bases, with 18 bases between. This CDR3 has 16 residues. CDR3 coding DNA: TGCGCCAGCAGCTTGCAGAACAGGTTAATGGGAAATGAGCAGTTCTTC. This translates into CASSLQNRLMGNEQFF.

The chain has TRBV3-1 (or the pseudogene TRBV3-2) and TRBJ1-4, with D possibly matching TRBD1 (6 bases). V lost 3 bases and J lost 8, with 19 bases in between. The CDR3 loop spans 16 amino acids. Germline loops: CDR1 LGHDT, CDR2 YNNKEL (reference sequence). The CDR3 here is CASSQRGGSRTEKLFF. The CDR3 DNA sequence: TGTGCCAGCAGCCAGAGAGGGGGGTCCCGTACGGAAAAACTGTTTTTT.

The chain recombines TRBV9 with TRBJ1-6; maybe TRBD1 (6 bases). Germline V lookup: CDR1 SGDLS, CDR2 YYNGEE. The CDR3 has 16 amino acids. V was clipped by 4 bases and J by 7 bases, with 18 bases between them. The CDR3 DNA reads as TGTGCCAGCAGCCTGAACCCGACAGGTGGGAATTCACCCCTCCACTTT. Protein sequence: CASSLNPTGGNSPLHF.

The chain combines TRBV25-1 with TRBJ1-5, with a possible D match to TRBD1 (5 bases). Trimming pared 3 bases from V and 11 bases from J, leaving 11 bases between. Germline assignment: CDR1 MGHDK and CDR2 SYGVNS. This CDR3 is built from 12 residues. The chain's CDR3 is CASSDPGDAQHF. The CDR3 coding sequence is TGTGCCAGCAGTGATCCGGGGGATGCCCAGCATTTT. The variable domain in full, with the rest retrieved from reference TRBV25-1 and TRBJ1-5, is EADIYQTPRYLVIGTGKKITLECSQTMGHDKMYWYQQDPGMELHLIHYSYGVNSTEKGDLSSESTVSRIRTEHFPLTLESARPSHTSQYLCASSDPGDAQHFGDGTRLSIL.

The V call is TRBV19, the J call TRBJ2-1; D possibly matches TRBD1 or TRBD2 (5 bases each). Germline CDR1 and CDR2: LNHDA and SQIVND (reference sequence). This CDR3 has 14 residues. V was shortened by 1 base and J by 9 bases, with 13 bases between the two germline ends. Written as DNA, the CDR3 is TGTGCCAGTAGTATAGGAGACGGGGCAAGTGAGCAGTTCTTC. This translates into CASSIGDGASEQFF.

This clone was counted between two and nine times. The V and J genes are TRBV29-1 and TRBJ1-1; the D gene is possibly TRBD1 (6 bases). V was clipped by 4 bases and J by 2 bases, with 11 bases between them. CDR1 SQVTM and CDR2 ANQGSEA come from the germline V gene. This CDR3 has 13 residues. As DNA, the CDR3 is TGCAGCGTTGTACCAGGGGCAAACACTGAAGCTTTCTTT. Its protein product is CSVVPGANTEAFF.

J is TRBJ1-2 and V is TRBV4-3; D is uncertain. CDR1 is LGHNA, CDR2 YSLEER, per germline. Trimming removed 2 bases at V and 3 bases at J, with 4 bases between. The CDR3 is made up of 12 amino acids. For the CDR3, the DNA is TGCGCCAGCAGCCAACAGGACTATGGCTACACCTTC. It yields the protein CASSQQDYGYTF.

This clone was seen once. The chain carries TRBV30 and TRBJ1-1, with 7 bases identical to TRBD1. The ends lost 5 bases at V and 11 bases at J; junction bases unmatched: 11. CDR1 GTSNPN and CDR2 SVGIG come from the germline V gene (reference sequence). There are 12 residues in the CDR3. The CDR3 loop is CAWGGDRGPAFF. In DNA form, the CDR3 reads TGTGCCTGGGGGGGGGACAGAGGACCTGCTTTCTTT.

The count of this clone is one. The genes are TRBV7-6 and TRBJ2-3; TRBD2 agrees at 8 bases. This CDR3 is 15 amino acids long. With 3 bases clipped from V and 3 bases from J, the junction kept 5 bases outside the gene matches. Germline V CDR1 and CDR2: SGHVS, FNYEAQ. This CDR3 reads CASSLTGGLTDTQYF. The DNA for the CDR3 is TGTGCCAGCAGCTTGACGGGGGGGCTGACAGATACGCAGTATTTT.

The rearrangement joins TRBV7-2 to TRBJ1-4, with D perhaps matching TRBD1 (6 bases). Deletions cut 5 bases from V and 5 bases from J, with 12 bases between. The CDR3 is made up of 14 amino acids. Germline V CDR1 and CDR2: SGHTA, FQGNSA. The CDR3 reads CASSQGWINEKLFF. DNA for the CDR3: TGTGCCAGCAGCCAGGGGTGGATCAATGAAAAACTGTTTTTT.

This chain joins TRBV2 and TRBJ1-2, with D perhaps matching TRBD1 (5 bases). The CDR3 totals 15 residues. V lost 1 base to trimming and J lost 8 bases, with 17 bases between them. Germline CDR1 SNHLY, CDR2 FYNNEI. The CDR3 here is CASSEVAGIMNGYTF. CDR3 DNA sequence: TGTGCCAGCAGTGAAGTGGCAGGGATCATGAACGGCTACACCTTC.

The rearrangement joins TRBV18 to TRBJ1-2; no clear D gene. The CDR3 is 14 residues long. The V gene's germline CDR1 is KGHSH and CDR2 LQKENI. V was clipped by 6 bases and J by 7 bases, with 18 bases between them. The chain's CDR3 is CASSPDGSGSGYTF. The CDR3 nucleotides are TGTGCCAGCTCTCCCGACGGGAGTGGAAGTGGCTACACCTTC.

CDR3 residues: CASSLGGRGSTDTQYF. CDR3 bases: TGTGCCAGCAGCTTAGGGGGGCGGGGCAGCACAGATACGCAGTATTTT. The chain has TRBV7-2 and TRBJ2-3; D tentatively fits TRBD1 or TRBD2 (6 bases each). Germline CDR1 reads SGHTA; CDR2 reads FQGNSA. The CDR3 loop spans 16 amino acids. The germline V and J ends were trimmed by 1 base and 0 bases, with 11 bases remaining between them.

The chain links TRBV18 to TRBJ1-6, with a tentative D call TRBD1 (5 bases). CDR1 KGHSH and CDR2 LQKENI come from the germline V gene. With 7 bases removed from V and 6 bases from J, the gap between germline ends came to 10 bases. The CDR3 loop spans 13 amino acids. The CDR3 here is CASCEGRNSPLHF. CDR3 sequence (DNA): TGTGCCAGCTGTGAGGGGCGTAATTCACCCCTCCACTTT.

The chain links TRBV4-1 to TRBJ2-1, with TRBD2 as a possible D gene (5 bases). The CDR3 is made up of 15 amino acids. Trimming removed 6 bases from V and 7 bases from J, with 19 bases in between. Germline V lookup: CDR1 MGHRA, CDR2 YSYEKL. CDR3 bases: TGCGCCAGCAGTCTAACAGCGGTCTTGGGGAATGAGCAGTTCTTC. Residues: CASSLTAVLGNEQFF.

This clone was seen once. The chain recombines TRBV4-3 with TRBJ1-5; the match to TRBD1 covers 8 bases. J lost 5 bases, V lost 3 bases, and 6 bases had no gene match. Germline-derived CDR1 and CDR2 are LGHNA and YSLEER. This CDR3 spans 15 amino acids. The CDR3 DNA reads as TGCGCCAGCAGCCAGGAGCACAGGGGGGATCAGCCCCAGCATTTT. This codes for CASSQEHRGDQPQHF.

The chain combines TRBV14 with TRBJ2-4; 11 nucleotides align to TRBD1. CDR1 is SGHDN, CDR2 FVKESK, per germline. This CDR3 region has 16 residues. V lost 6 bases, J lost 3 bases, and 7 bases stayed unmatched. The CDR3 here is CASRRTGGRGKNIQYF. For the CDR3, the DNA is TGTGCCAGCAGGCGGACAGGGGGCCGGGGCAAAAACATTCAGTACTTC.

This rearrangement joins TRBV4-2 to TRBJ2-2; 7 nucleotides agree with TRBD1. The CDR3 runs to 16 residues. The germline V gene encodes CDR1 LGHNA and CDR2 YNFKEQ. Trimming removed 4 bases from V and 4 bases from J; junction bases left unmatched: 9. CDR3 sequence reads: CASSPRTGDPTGELFF. The CDR3 nucleotides read TGTGCCAGCAGCCCCCGGACAGGCGACCCCACCGGGGAGCTGTTTTTT.

The J gene is TRBJ1-6, the V gene TRBV6-1; TRBD1 is a possible D gene (5 bases). Germline CDR1 is MNHNS and CDR2 is SASEGT. With 2 bases removed from V and 6 bases from J, the gap between germline ends came to 11 bases. This CDR3 is built from 15 residues. CDR3 protein: CASSETRGVNSPLHF. In DNA, the CDR3 is TGTGCCAGCAGTGAAACACGAGGGGTTAATTCACCCCTCCACTTT.

The J gene is TRBJ1-1, the V gene TRBV19; D may be TRBD1 (5 bases). Germline CDR1 and CDR2: LNHDA and SQIVND (reference sequence). The CDR3 is 16 amino acids. V lost 5 bases to trimming and J lost 5 bases, with 21 bases between them. For the CDR3, the DNA is TGTGCCAGTAGTTCTAGCCCAACAGGTATCAGGACTGAAGCTTTCTTT. Translation: CASSSSPTGIRTEAFF. The variable domain in full, with the rest retrieved from reference TRBV19 and TRBJ1-1, is DGGITQSPKYLFRKEGQNVTLSCEQNLNHDAMYWYRQDPGQGLRLIYYSQIVNDFQKGDIAEGYSVSREKKESFPLTVTSAQKNPTAFYLCASSSSPTGIRTEAFFGQGTRLTVV.

J is TRBJ1-3 and V is TRBV30; TRBD1 might be the D (6 bases). In germline, CDR1 is GTSNPN, CDR2 SVGIG (reference sequence). Trimming took 4 bases from V and 0 from J, leaving 13 bases between them. CDR3 length: 15 amino acids. The DNA for the CDR3 is TGTGCCTGGACTTACGGGACATACTCTGGAAACACCATATATTTT. It specifies CAWTYGTYSGNTIYF.

The chain joins TRBV29-1 to TRBJ1-1; the match to TRBD1 covers 11 bases. The CDR3 is 13 amino acids. V trimming: 4 bases; J trimming: 3 bases; junction bases outside the gene matches: 1. The germline V gene has CDR1 SQVTM and CDR2 ANQGSEA. CDR3 DNA: TGCAGCGTTGCGGGACAGGGGGACACTGAAGCTTTCTTT. Its translation is CSVAGQGDTEAFF.

V and J are TRBV4-3 and TRBJ1-4, with 7 bases aligning to TRBD1. V shed 1 base and J 11 bases; nucleotides not matched to a gene: 7. This CDR3 is built from 14 residues. Germline loops: CDR1 LGHNA, CDR2 YSLEER. CDR3 sequence (DNA): TGCGCCAGCAGCCAAGGACAGGGTTCAGAGAAACTGTTTTTT. Translation gives CASSQGQGSEKLFF.